This TCR beta chain was identified during a study of blood T cell repertoires in COVID-19 (dated by TCRdb to 2018 to 2021). As for the study more broadly: The collaborator samples originated in the United States, Italy and Spain and spanned the acute and convalescent phases of COVID-19. The material from the prospective study consisted of cDNA or gDNA derived from T cells, B-cell-depleted T cells, or PBMCs. Subjects who had been exposed to COVID-19, were actively infected with it, or had recovered from it provided the deeply sampled blood TCRbeta repertoires that made up the dataset. The repertoires were released in a freely available public database intended as a resource for research on the immune response to SARS-CoV-2. Samples came from the ongoing ImmuneRACE study (first 160 participants) plus 1,254 subjects from 6 global collaborators. Nearly every sample came with metadata listing a de-identified subject ID, COVID-19 status, age in years and sex. Where available, HLA class I and class II types were taken from metadata supplied by the sample provider and were not determined by assay-based typing.

One collaborating source in Seattle enrolled patients during active infection and followed them longitudinally through the course of disease. The collaborating institutions used their own protocols to collect whole blood in K2EDTA tubes. For TCRbeta analysis, collaborators shipped samples in one of three forms: frozen whole blood, isolated PBMCs, or DNA extracted from either of those sample types. On the study overall, not on this receptor specifically: The amount of clinical and demographic metadata varied by source and participant and was provided uncurated.

TCRbeta CDR3 regions were amplified from genomic DNA using the immunoSEQ Assay, a bias-controlled multiplex PCR. Per the authors' processing: Nucleated cell counts per sample were estimated from amplification of reference gene primers within the assay. To quantify the absolute abundance of each unique TCRbeta CDR3 rearrangement, sequence reads were collapsed and filtered. Productive Simpson clonality was computed per sample as the square root of Simpson's diversity index over productive rearrangements. In TCRdb, the immuneACCESS table is reduced to in-frame sequences with V and J assigned. These tables do not hold every clone; where another copy was compared, an unresolved V gene accounts for under half, and the others remain unexplained. V, J and clone size are those of that table, while D and trimming were read from the DNA. The table for this sample lists hundreds of thousands of clones; roughly nine tenths of them were counted only once. The ten top clones hold about 8.2% of the sample.

Notes on this clone: What antigen it recognizes has not been identified. No base-level quality is on record; no much larger clone is a single base apart.

Via the germline V gene (reference sequence), CDR1 is GTSNPN and CDR2 SVGIG. From the cysteine through the phenylalanine, the CDR3 covers 15 amino acids. Just CDR3 DNA is preserved here, 45 bases in frame from base 1. The V and J ends are trimmed by 0 bases and 5 bases, leaving 16 bases between them. Material for sequencing was peripheral blood. This receptor was identified in a woman aged 50 to 65 with COVID-19, enrolled during active disease. The chain is assembled from TRBV30 and TRBJ2-5; TRBD1 is possibly the D segment (5 matching bases). In nucleotides, the sequence is TGTGCCTGGAGTGTAGGCAGGGTCGCGGTGGAGACCCAGTACTTC. It translates as CAWSVGRVAVETQYF. With all but the CDR3 taken from the reference TRBV30 and TRBJ2-5 genes, the full variable domain is: SQTIHQWPATLVQPVGSPLSLECTVEGTSNPNLYWYRQAAGRGLQLLFYSVGIGQISSEVPQNLSASRPQDRQFILSSKKLLLSDSGFYLCAWSVGRVAVETQYFGPGTRLLVL.